This T cell receptor beta chain stems from a study of T cells in Graves' hyperthyroidism and ophthalmopathy. Hyperthyroidism in the patients, aged 18 to 65, was newly diagnosed and under 2 months in duration. Isolation of PBMCs was performed on 8 to 10 ml fresh peripheral blood. General study points: Most clonotypes expanded in thyroid above 0.001 were likewise present in blood.

Amplified TCR beta CDR3 regions came from RNA transcripts. The HTBI primer set drove a first-round RT-PCR of the TCR CDR3. TCRdb itself ran the multiplex PCR reads through MiXCR, one entry per CDR3 protein. The data contain 600,000 to 800,000 distinct CDR3 sequences, roughly 32% of them singletons. On this clonotype: Its matching antigen is unknown.

The source is a woman aged 40 to 50 with Graves' hyperthyroidism. Sequencing used blood.

CDR3 in DNA: TGTGCCAGCACTGTTTCGGGGGAAGATTCACCCCTCCACTTT. Amino acids: CASTVSGEDSPLHF. The chain couples TRBV2 to TRBJ1-6; perhaps TRBD1 as D (5 bases). Germline CDR1 reads SNHLY; CDR2 reads FYNNEI. This CDR3 is 14 amino acids long. Deletions cut 7 bases from V and 8 bases from J, with 15 bases between.